Detailed here is one TCR beta chain. Its antigen is not identified. The sample originates from a study of cytomegalovirus exposure and HLA in healthy donors. Study-level findings and limits: A later look showed TCR association rates differing by HLA locus, highest for DRB1 and lowest for HLA-C. Being productive about 87% or about 30% of the time was typical of most TCR beta V segments in an earlier analysis.

Vbeta (60) and Jbeta (13) primers were used in the PCR. The protocol was immunoSEQ multiplex PCR, while the TCRdb copy is restricted to in-frame clones and leaves out a portion. The data hold around 130,000 clones, with around 74% observed a single time. Trimming cost V 6 bases and J 5 bases, with 14 bases left between them. This CDR3 is 13 amino acids long. Germline V gene lookup returns CDR1 SGHKS and CDR2 YYEKEE (reference sequence). The chain carries TRBV5-5 and TRBJ1-1; a weak D match, TRBD1 (5 bases). The source material was PBMCs. The receptor was isolated from a man between 40 and 49 years old in good health and CMV-seropositive. CDR3 amino acids: CASTVGGRTEAFF. CDR3 sequence (DNA): TGTGCCAGCACCGTGGGGGGGAGGACTGAAGCTTTCTTT.